These 11 T cell receptor beta chains were sequenced from one sample in a study of blood T cell repertoires in COVID-19. Generated by immunoSEQ multiplex PCR, the TCRdb table keeps only in-frame clones and is missing some. The sample contains about 250,000 clones, around 90% of which appear only once. The sample comprised PBMCs or T cells enriched from blood (not recorded which). These TCRs come from a woman aged 30 to 39 with acute COVID-19.

This clone occurred many times. The V call is TRBV3-1 (or the pseudogene TRBV3-2), the J call TRBJ1-1; no clear D. V lost 0 bases and J lost 3, with 8 bases in between. Germline CDR1 LGHDT, CDR2 YNNKEL (reference sequence). The CDR3 extends over 14 amino acids. The CDR3 loop is CASSQDTGYTEAFF. The DNA for the CDR3 is TGTGCCAGCAGCCAAGATACGGGGTACACTGAAGCTTTCTTT.

This clone was recorded only once. One end of the junction is discordant with germline, which a read error may explain. The chain couples TRBV20-1 to TRBJ2-1; D is possibly TRBD2 (7 bases). Germline V gene data show CDR1 as DFQATT and CDR2 as SNEGSKA (reference sequence). The CDR3 extends over 11 amino acids. CDR3 protein: CKGEGRGEQFF. CDR3 coding DNA: TGTAAAGGGGAGGGCAGGGGTGAGCAGTTCTTC.

J is TRBJ2-2 and V is TRBV28; 10 positions agree with TRBD2. CDR3 length equals 16 residues. Germline-derived CDR1 and CDR2 are MDHEN and SYDVKM. V gave up 6 bases and J gave up 4 bases; unmatched junction bases: 8. The CDR3 nucleotides read TGTGCCAGCAGGGCCTCACTAGCGGGATCCACCGGGGAGCTGTTTTTT. Translated: CASRASLAGSTGELFF. Using reference TRBV28 and TRBJ2-2 for the parts outside the CDR3, the full variable domain is DVKVTQSSRYLVKRTGEKVFLECVQDMDHENMFWYRQDPGLGLRLIYFSYDVKMKEKGDIPEGYSVSREKKERFSLILESASTNQTSMYLCASRASLAGSTGELFFGEGSRLTVL.

This sequence joins TRBV7-9 and TRBJ1-2, with 7 bases identical to TRBD1. Germline CDR1 is SEHNR and CDR2 is FQNEAQ (reference sequence). This CDR3 has 14 residues. V was pared by 1 base and J by 8 bases, with 7 bases of the junction left unmatched. The CDR3 sequence is CASSLGGQVRGYTF. Written as DNA, the CDR3 is TGTGCCAGCAGCTTAGGAGGACAGGTGCGGGGCTACACCTTC.

The rearrangement joins TRBV28 to TRBJ1-1; TRBD1 is a possible D gene (6 bases). Germline V CDR1 and CDR2: MDHEN, SYDVKM. Trimming cost V 7 bases and J 4 bases, with 10 bases left between them. The CDR3 sequence is 12 residues long. The CDR3 DNA sequence: TGTGCCAGCACCACAGGGATCACTGAAGCTTTCTTT. It codes for CASTTGITEAFF.

The chain carries TRBV3-1 (or the pseudogene TRBV3-2) and TRBJ1-1, with 7 positions matching TRBD1. With 5 bases clipped from V and 4 bases from J, the junction kept 7 bases outside the gene matches. The CDR3 covers 14 residues. Germline CDR1 LGHDT, CDR2 YNNKEL (reference sequence). CDR3 residues: CASSGGGEGTEAFF. The CDR3, as DNA: TGTGCCAGCAGCGGAGGGGGCGAAGGCACTGAAGCTTTCTTT.

The chain carries TRBV5-4 and TRBJ2-1; D remains unclear. Trimming cost V 5 bases and J 4 bases, with 13 bases left between them. The CDR3 is 14 residues long. CDR1 is SGHNT and CDR2 is YYREEE in the germline V gene (reference sequence). This CDR3 reads CASSSLSTYNEQFF. The CDR3 DNA follows: TGTGCCAGCAGTTCTCTTAGCACGTACAATGAGCAGTTCTTC.

V usage is TRBV11-1 and J usage is TRBJ2-3, with 9 bases lining up with TRBD2. Losses at the gene ends were 5 bases for V and 4 bases for J; bases not matched to a gene: 10. Germline V gives CDR1 SGHAT, CDR2 FQDESV (reference sequence). CDR3 length: 16 residues. This CDR3 reads CASSRHAGGFADTQYF. CDR3 DNA sequence: TGTGCCAGCAGCCGCCATGCGGGGGGGTTCGCAGATACGCAGTATTTT.

This clone was detected only once. This sequence joins TRBV27 and TRBJ1-1; 7 bases fit TRBD1. The trim removed 7 bases at V and 4 bases at J, leaving 9 bases unmatched. The CDR3 is made up of 14 amino acids. Germline loops: CDR1 MNHEY, CDR2 SMNVEV (reference sequence). The CDR3 sequence is CASTKTGRSTEAFF. CDR3 DNA: TGTGCCAGCACCAAGACAGGGAGGAGCACTGAAGCTTTCTTT.

The J gene is TRBJ2-1, the V gene TRBV4-3; TRBD2 agrees at 9 bases. Trimming took 0 bases from V and 8 from J; bases not matched to a gene: 17. This CDR3 region has 19 residues. CDR1 is LGHNA, CDR2 YSLEER, per germline. This chain's CDR3 is CASSQEENGGRARVHEQFF. CDR3 nucleotides: TGCGCCAGCAGCCAAGAGGAAAATGGCGGGAGGGCCAGGGTACATGAGCAGTTCTTC.

This clone was counted a few times. V and J are TRBV11-3 and TRBJ2-1, with 12 bases aligning to TRBD2. The CDR3 spans 15 residues. The trim removed 4 bases at V and 7 bases at J, leaving 5 bases unmatched. Germline V gene sequence: CDR1 SGHNT, CDR2 YENEEA. Here the CDR3 DNA reads TGTGCCAGCAGCTCCCGGACTAGCGGGACAAATGAGCAGTTCTTC. The encoded protein is CASSSRTSGTNEQFF.